What follows are 10 T cell receptor beta chains derived from one specimen sequenced in a study of cytomegalovirus exposure and HLA in healthy donors. The primer mix had 60 Vbeta and 13 Jbeta primers. TCRdb's table, derived via immunoSEQ multiplex PCR, lists solely in-frame clones and lacks some. This table lists fewer than 45,000 clones. Sequencing used PBMCs. These receptors all come from a man in his forties in good health and CMV-seropositive.

The chain couples TRBV19 to TRBJ2-2; weak D call: TRBD2 (5 bases). The germline gives CDR1 LNHDA, CDR2 SQIVND (reference sequence). Trimming took 6 bases from V and 5 from J, leaving 13 bases between them. The CDR3 length is 14 residues. The CDR3 bases are TGTGCCAGTAGGCCTGACCAGCGGACCGGGGAGCTGTTTTTT. Translating gives CASRPDQRTGELFF.

This chain links TRBV7-2 with TRBJ2-3; 9 bases match TRBD2. The CDR3 covers 16 residues. Germline values: CDR1 SGHTA, CDR2 FQGNSA. V shed 6 bases, J shed 2 bases, and the junction held 9 bases outside the gene matches. The CDR3 protein is CASRNGGLADTDTQYF. In nucleotides, the CDR3 is TGTGCCAGCAGAAATGGGGGACTAGCCGACACAGATACGCAGTATTTT.

This chain links TRBV2 with TRBJ1-5, with TRBD1 matching 8 bases. Germline values: CDR1 SNHLY, CDR2 FYNNEI. Germline trimming cut 7 bases from V and 7 bases from J; bases unmatched to any gene: 6. This CDR3 spans 13 amino acids. This chain's CDR3 is CASKGQGGQPQHF. CDR3 nucleotide sequence: TGTGCCAGCAAAGGACAGGGAGGGCAGCCCCAGCATTTT.

The V gene is TRBV11-2, the J gene TRBJ2-4, with D tentatively TRBD2 (5 bases). The V end lost 4 bases, the J end lost 5 bases, and 6 bases lay between the germline ends. CDR3 size: 12 residues. In germline, CDR1 is SGHAT, CDR2 FQNNGV. The CDR3 sequence is CASSSEENIQYF. The CDR3 DNA is TGTGCCAGCAGCTCGGAGGAAAACATTCAGTACTTC.

This chain uses TRBV4-1 with TRBJ2-5; TRBD2 matches 7 bases. The DNA end lines up better with TRBJ2-7; the J call may be wrong. The CDR3 covers 13 residues. Germline CDR1 is MGHRA and CDR2 is YSYEKL. The CDR3 region has the DNA TGCGCCAGCGCTAGGACTAGATCCTACGAGCAGTACTTC. Amino acid sequence: CASARTRSYEQYF.

This chain uses TRBV27 with TRBJ1-1; TRBD1 might be the D (5 bases). Trimming removed 2 bases at V and 6 bases at J, with 10 bases between. This CDR3 comprises 13 residues. Germline V lookup: CDR1 MNHEY, CDR2 SMNVEV (reference sequence). CDR3 amino acids: CASSLGADAEAFF. As DNA, the CDR3 is TGTGCCAGCAGTTTAGGGGCGGACGCTGAAGCTTTCTTT.

This chain links TRBV5-6 with TRBJ2-5, with 7 bases that match TRBD2. The J call may be incorrect, as the DNA end agrees better with TRBJ2-7. There are 16 residues in the CDR3. The germline CDR1 and CDR2 sequences are SGHDT and YYEEEE. For the CDR3, the DNA is TGTGCCAGCAGCTTGGGTGGGCCGGGAGGCTCCTACGAGCAGTACTTC. It translates to CASSLGGPGGSYEQYF.

The chain recombines TRBV23-1 with TRBJ2-3, with a possible D match to TRBD1 (5 bases). TRBV23-1 is sorted into the ORF group, with uncertain function. The V end was cut by 8 bases, the J end by 4 bases, with 22 bases between. The CDR3 consists of 16 residues. The CDR3: CASVSRRPKTADTQYF. DNA of the CDR3: TGCGCCAGCGTATCTCGAAGGCCTAAGACAGCAGATACGCAGTATTTT.

The chain links TRBV18 to TRBJ2-3, with D hard to call. CDR3 size: 15 residues. The ends were cut back, 0 bases at V and 0 bases at J, with 7 bases in the middle. Germline CDR1 is KGHSH and CDR2 is LQKENI. The CDR3 sequence is CASSPPSRSTDTQYF. DNA of the CDR3: TGTGCCAGCTCACCACCTAGCCGAAGCACAGATACGCAGTATTTT.

The V gene is TRBV19, the J gene TRBJ2-7; perhaps TRBD2 as D (6 bases). Per the germline V gene, CDR1 is LNHDA and CDR2 is SQIVND (reference sequence). The CDR3 runs 13 residues. V shed 7 bases and J shed 2 bases, with 12 bases lying between them. The DNA for the CDR3 is TGTGCCAGTACGGAGGGGCAACCCTACGAGCAGTACTTC. It specifies CASTEGQPYEQYF.